The next 20 T cell receptor beta chains were all read from a single sample in a study of OX40 agonist ivuxolimab in advanced cancers. Profiled with immunoSEQ multiplex PCR; TCRdb holds only in-frame clones, not every one. The sample has 55,000 to 70,000 clones; 70% to 90% are singletons. The sample here was CD4+ or CD8+ T cells sorted from blood, taken in a trial of the OX40 agonist ivuxolimab. Receptors were obtained from an adult with an advanced solid tumor such as melanoma, head and neck, liver or kidney cancer.

This chain joins TRBV7-2 and TRBJ2-5, with D unresolved. CDR1 and CDR2 (germline): SGHTA, FQGNSA. CDR3 length equals 13 residues. Trimming took off 3 bases at V and 1 base at J, with 6 bases between the two ends. CDR3 protein: CASSFYTQETQYF. The CDR3 DNA follows: TGTGCCAGCAGCTTTTACACCCAAGAGACCCAGTACTTC.

The CDR3 loop is CASSPRLTTDGLLFF. The CDR3 DNA reads as TGTGCCAGCAGTCCACGACTTACGACGGACGGTTTACTGTTTTTT. V and J are TRBV6-4 and TRBJ2-2, with D unclear. CDR1 MRHNA and CDR2 SNTAGT come from the germline V gene. The CDR3 consists of 15 residues. V was trimmed by 5 bases and J by 14 bases, leaving 24 bases between them.

The chain recombines TRBV7-2 with TRBJ1-1; D is undetermined. Per germline, CDR1 SGHTA and CDR2 FQGNSA. The ends were cut back, 7 bases at V and 4 bases at J, with 7 bases in the middle. CDR3 size: 11 residues. The CDR3 bases are TGTGCCAGCACCAGTGGCACTGAAGCTTTCTTT. Its translation is CASTSGTEAFF. Supplemented by reference TRBV7-2 and TRBJ1-1, the full variable domain reads GAGVSQSPSNKVTEKGKDVELRCDPISGHTALYWYRQSLGQGLEFLIYFQGNSAPDKSGLPSDRFSAERTGGSVSTLTIQRTQQEDSAVYLCASTSGTEAFFGQGTRLTVV.

The chain carries TRBV9 and TRBJ2-1; 9 bases match TRBD2. CDR1 is SGDLS, CDR2 YYNGEE, per germline. This CDR3 contains 19 residues. Germline trimming cut 4 bases from V and 0 bases from J; bases unmatched to any gene: 14. DNA of the CDR3: TGTGCCAGCAGCCAGGGACTAGCTCGTCCAGGTACCTCCTACAATGAGCAGTTCTTC. Amino acid sequence: CASSQGLARPGTSYNEQFF. Full variable domain (rest looked up from reference TRBV9 and TRBJ2-1): DSGVTQTPKHLITATGQRVTLRCSPRSGDLSVYWYQQSLDQGLQFLIQYYNGEERAKGNILERFSAQQFPDLHSELNLSSLELGDSALYFCASSQGLARPGTSYNEQFFGPGTRLTVL.

This sequence joins TRBV6-1 and TRBJ2-7, with D possibly TRBD2 on 6 matching bases. The CDR3 contains 15 residues. With 6 bases removed from V and 6 bases from J, the gap between germline ends came to 21 bases. Per the germline V gene, CDR1 is MNHNS and CDR2 is SASEGT. CDR3 in DNA: TGTGCCAGCAGCCGCACCGGGACTCCGAGTCCCGAGCAGTACTTC. Protein product: CASSRTGTPSPEQYF.

The chain links TRBV7-2 to TRBJ1-6; 7 nucleotides match TRBD1. Trimming at V came to 4 bases and at J to 6 bases, leaving 6 bases not matched to a gene. Germline assignment: CDR1 SGHTA and CDR2 FQGNSA. The length of the CDR3 is 15 residues. CDR3 DNA sequence: TGTGCCAGCAGCTCGGGACAGTGGCTTAATTCACCCCTCCACTTT. Translation gives CASSSGQWLNSPLHF.

The chain employs TRBV5-8 and TRBJ2-7; a weak D match, TRBD1 (6 bases). The CDR3 loop spans 15 amino acids. Trimming removed 0 bases at V and 2 bases at J, with 12 bases between. Germline V CDR1 and CDR2: SGHTS, YDEGEE. CDR3 DNA: TGTGCCAGCAGCTTGGGCGACAGGCGAACCTACGAGCAGTACTTC. Translating it yields CASSLGDRRTYEQYF.

The chain is built from TRBV19 and TRBJ2-3, with D perhaps matching TRBD2 (6 bases). Germline CDR1 reads LNHDA; CDR2 reads SQIVND (reference sequence). The V gene lost 9 bases and the J gene lost 1 base, with 14 bases spanning the gap. This CDR3 comprises 14 residues. CDR3 in DNA: TGTGCCAGCGCCGGAGGGCCCGGCACAGATACGCAGTATTTT. Protein product: CASAGGPGTDTQYF. Variable domain in full (rest from reference TRBV19 and TRBJ2-3): DGGITQSPKYLFRKEGQNVTLSCEQNLNHDAMYWYRQDPGQGLRLIYYSQIVNDFQKGDIAEGYSVSREKKESFPLTVTSAQKNPTAFYLCASAGGPGTDTQYFGPGTRLTVL.

The CDR3 reads CASSQDGRNYGYTF. Here the CDR3 DNA reads TGTGCCAGCAGCCAAGATGGTCGGAACTATGGCTACACCTTC. The rearrangement joins TRBV4-2 to TRBJ1-2; D is undetermined. V lost 0 bases and J 2 bases, leaving 7 bases between the germline ends. The CDR3 covers 14 residues. Looked up from germline, CDR1 is LGHNA and CDR2 is YNFKEQ.

The J gene is TRBJ1-1, the V gene TRBV18; 8 bases align to TRBD1. The germline V gene has CDR1 KGHSH and CDR2 LQKENI. With V trimmed by 8 bases and J by 0 bases, 8 bases remained unmatched. The CDR3 sequence is 15 residues long. CDR3 bases: TGTGCCAGCGACGGACAGGGAGCGATGAACACTGAAGCTTTCTTT. Amino acid sequence: CASDGQGAMNTEAFF.

This clone occurred once. The chain employs TRBV5-4 and TRBJ2-1; possible D gene TRBD2, 6 bases. V lost 3 bases and J lost 12, with 19 bases in between. Germline V lookup: CDR1 SGHNT, CDR2 YYREEE (reference sequence). The CDR3 has 14 amino acids. This CDR3 is CASSSGLPEWVQFF. The CDR3 coding sequence is TGTGCCAGCAGCTCGGGACTCCCAGAATGGGTGCAGTTCTTC.

The rearrangement links TRBV7-9 to TRBJ2-7; D gene ambiguous. V was trimmed by 1 base and J by 3 bases, leaving 10 bases between them. The CDR3 has 14 amino acids. The germline V gene encodes CDR1 SEHNR and CDR2 FQNEAQ (reference sequence). CDR3 amino acids: CASSLVSGIYEQYF. CDR3 DNA sequence: TGTGCCAGCAGCTTAGTCTCAGGAATCTACGAGCAGTACTTC.

The V call is TRBV25-1, the J call TRBJ1-2, with TRBD1 matching 9 bases. The CDR3 sequence is 14 residues long. V lost 10 bases and J lost 4; bases outside the gene matches: 10. Per germline, CDR1 MGHDK and CDR2 SYGVNS. The CDR3 loop reads CATEKGQGSYGYTF. The CDR3 DNA is TGTGCCACCGAAAAGGGACAGGGTAGCTATGGCTACACCTTC.

This chain uses TRBV28 with TRBJ2-1; 9 bases are shared with TRBD2. V lost 5 bases and J lost 6; bases outside the gene matches: 8. Germline V gives CDR1 MDHEN, CDR2 SYDVKM. The CDR3 sequence is 15 residues long. DNA for the CDR3: TGTGCCAGCAGTCGAGGGGGACTAGCCCTCAATGAGCAGTTCTTC. Translated, it gives CASSRGGLALNEQFF.

This rearrangement joins TRBV6-6 to TRBJ1-1; the D gene is possibly TRBD1 (5 bases). V lost 1 base and J lost 5, with 8 bases in between. The CDR3 sequence is 13 residues long. Germline values: CDR1 MNHNY, CDR2 SVGAGI (reference sequence). This chain's CDR3 is CASSYFRETEAFF. As DNA, the CDR3 is TGTGCCAGCAGTTACTTCAGGGAAACTGAAGCTTTCTTT.

This clone came up a few times. Here the CDR3 DNA reads TGTGCCAGCAGCCTACAGCTTTCACCCCTCCACTTT. This sequence encodes CASSLQLSPLHF. V gene TRBV7-9 combines with J gene TRBJ1-6; D unclear. Between the trimmed V and J ends, which lost 5 bases and 9 bases, there was a span of 8 bases. Per the germline V gene, CDR1 is SEHNR and CDR2 is FQNEAQ (reference sequence). The CDR3 totals 12 residues.

V and J are TRBV10-2 and TRBJ1-2, with 11 bases that match TRBD1. The trim removed 6 bases at V and 7 bases at J, leaving 4 bases unmatched. Per germline, CDR1 WSHSY and CDR2 SAAADI. This CDR3 contains 13 residues. The chain's CDR3 is CASRADRGLGYTF. The CDR3, as DNA: TGCGCCAGCAGGGCGGACAGGGGGCTTGGCTACACCTTC.

This rearrangement joins TRBV4-3 to TRBJ1-6, with D tentatively TRBD1 (6 bases). Germline CDR1 LGHNA, CDR2 YSLEER. CDR3 length: 18 amino acids. Trimming cost V 3 bases and J 9 bases, with 24 bases left between them. The CDR3 coding sequence is TGCGCCAGCAGCCAGGACTACCACAGGGACCTGGGTGGTTCACCCCTCCACTTT. Protein: CASSQDYHRDLGGSPLHF.

The chain uses TRBV30 and TRBJ1-5; D is perhaps TRBD1 (5 bases). CDR1 GTSNPN and CDR2 SVGIG come from the germline V gene (reference sequence). The CDR3 has 14 residues. With 1 base removed from V and 1 base from J, the gap between germline ends came to 8 bases. CDR3 bases: TGTGCCTGGAGTGAGGGGCAGAGCAATCAGCCCCAGCATTTT. Translation: CAWSEGQSNQPQHF.

The chain carries TRBV6-6 and TRBJ1-1; perhaps TRBD1 as D (5 bases). The CDR3 covers 14 residues. Trimming cost V 5 bases and J 4 bases, with 14 bases left between them. The germline V gene has CDR1 MNHNY and CDR2 SVGAGI (reference sequence). The CDR3 region is CASSDWGGSTEAFF. The CDR3 DNA sequence: TGTGCCAGCAGTGACTGGGGGGGTAGCACTGAAGCTTTCTTT.